The entry below gives a single TCR beta chain sequence along with its context. What it binds is unknown. This entry is derived from a study of cytomegalovirus exposure and HLA in healthy donors. About the research overall: As an earlier analysis found, about 179 million T cells yielded around 110 million unique TCR beta sequences.

Overall study results and limits: Later on, a genetic analysis was performed. It linked a missense variant in DCLRE1C with V- and J-gene trimming of TCR beta. Sequences of the TCR beta chain were said to predict the HLA-A and HLA-B alleles of most subjects accurately.

The PCR made use of 60 Vbeta and 13 Jbeta primers. Sequencing was performed with immunoSEQ multiplex PCR; in TCRdb, only in-frame clones are kept and a portion is missing. Of almost 200,000 clones listed, 70% to 80% are singletons. CDR1 MDHEN and CDR2 SYDVKM come from the germline V gene. The CDR3 consists of 15 residues. V shed 5 bases and J shed 10 bases, with 23 bases lying between them. The chain uses TRBV28 and TRBJ1-1; a possible D gene is TRBD1 (6 bases). The sequence came from a male donor in good health and CMV-seropositive. The sequenced sample was PBMCs. The CDR3, as DNA: TGTGCCAGCAGTGATCCGGGACACTTTGACTCGCGAGCTTTCTTT. The encoded protein is CASSDPGHFDSRAFF.